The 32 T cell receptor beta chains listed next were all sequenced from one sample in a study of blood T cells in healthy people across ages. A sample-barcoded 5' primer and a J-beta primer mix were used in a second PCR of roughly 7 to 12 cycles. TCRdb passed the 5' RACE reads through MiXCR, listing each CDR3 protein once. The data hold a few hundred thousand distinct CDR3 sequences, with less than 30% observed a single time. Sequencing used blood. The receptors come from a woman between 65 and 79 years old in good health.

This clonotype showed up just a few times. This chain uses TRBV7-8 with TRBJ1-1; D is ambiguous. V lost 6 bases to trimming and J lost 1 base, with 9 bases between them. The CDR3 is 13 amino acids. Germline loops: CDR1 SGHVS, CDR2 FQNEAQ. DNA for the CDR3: TGTGCCAGCAGTTGGTGGGAGAACACTGAAGCTTTCTTT. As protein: CASSWWENTEAFF. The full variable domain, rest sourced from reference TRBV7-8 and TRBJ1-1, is GAGVSQSPRYKVAKRGQDVALRCDPISGHVSLFWYQQALGQGPEFLTYFQNEAQLDKSGLPSDRFFAERPEGSVSTLKIQRTQQEDSAVYLCASSWWENTEAFFGQGTRLTVV.

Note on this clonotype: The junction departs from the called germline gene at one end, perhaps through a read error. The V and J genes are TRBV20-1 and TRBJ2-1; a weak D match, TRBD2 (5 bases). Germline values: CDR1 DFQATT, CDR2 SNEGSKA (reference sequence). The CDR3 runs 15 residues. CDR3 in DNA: TGTAGTGCAAGGGATCGGAGGTATAATTTGGGTGAGCAGTTCTTC. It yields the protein CSARDRRYNLGEQFF.

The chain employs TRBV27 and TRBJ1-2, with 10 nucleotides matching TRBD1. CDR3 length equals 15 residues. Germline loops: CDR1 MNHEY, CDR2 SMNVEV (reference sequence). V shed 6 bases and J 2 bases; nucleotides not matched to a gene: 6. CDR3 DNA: TGTGCCAGCAGCGACAGGGGGCTAGGAAACTATGGCTACACCTTC. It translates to CASSDRGLGNYGYTF.

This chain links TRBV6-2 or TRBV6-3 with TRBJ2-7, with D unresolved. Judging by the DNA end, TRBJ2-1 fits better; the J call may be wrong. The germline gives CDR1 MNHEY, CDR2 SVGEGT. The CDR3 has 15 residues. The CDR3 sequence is CASSYSRGDYNEQFF. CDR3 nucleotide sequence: TGTGCCAGCAGTTACTCGAGAGGAGACTACAATGAGCAGTTCTTC.

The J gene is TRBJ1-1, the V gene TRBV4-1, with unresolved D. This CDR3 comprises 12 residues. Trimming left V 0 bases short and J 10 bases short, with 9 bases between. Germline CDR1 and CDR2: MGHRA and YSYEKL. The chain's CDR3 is CASSQDLIGAFF. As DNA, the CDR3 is TGCGCCAGCAGCCAAGATCTTATCGGAGCTTTCTTT.

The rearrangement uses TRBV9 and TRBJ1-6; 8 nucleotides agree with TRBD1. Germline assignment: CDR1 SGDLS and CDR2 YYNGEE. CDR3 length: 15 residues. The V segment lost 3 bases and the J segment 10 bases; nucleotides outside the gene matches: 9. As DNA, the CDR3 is TGTGCCAGCAGCGCCCAGGACAGGGTTGGCTCACCCCTCCACTTT. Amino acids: CASSAQDRVGSPLHF.

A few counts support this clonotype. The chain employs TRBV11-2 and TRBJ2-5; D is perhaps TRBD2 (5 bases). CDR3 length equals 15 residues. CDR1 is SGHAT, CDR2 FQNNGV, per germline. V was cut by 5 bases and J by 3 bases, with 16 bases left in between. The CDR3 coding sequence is TGTGCCAGCAGCCCCGGGGATTGGGGAAAAGAGACCCAGTACTTC. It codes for CASSPGDWGKETQYF. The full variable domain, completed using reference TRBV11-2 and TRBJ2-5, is EAGVAQSPRYKIIEKRQSVAFWCNPISGHATLYWYQQILGQGPKLLIQFQNNGVVDDSQLPKDRFSAERLKGVDSTLKIQPAKLEDSAVYLCASSPGDWGKETQYFGPGTRLLVL.

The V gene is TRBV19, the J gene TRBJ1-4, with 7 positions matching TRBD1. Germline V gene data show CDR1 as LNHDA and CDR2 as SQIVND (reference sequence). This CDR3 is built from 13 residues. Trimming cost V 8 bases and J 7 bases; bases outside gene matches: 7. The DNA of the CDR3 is TGTGCCAGTTCGGGACAGTTGAGTGAAAAACTGTTTTTT. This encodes CASSGQLSEKLFF.

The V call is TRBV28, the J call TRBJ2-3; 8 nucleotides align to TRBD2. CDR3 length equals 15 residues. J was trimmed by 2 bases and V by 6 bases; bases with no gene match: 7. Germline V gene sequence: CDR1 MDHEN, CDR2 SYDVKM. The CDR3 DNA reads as TGTGCCAGCAGCCCAGCTAGCGGGTACACAGATACGCAGTATTTT. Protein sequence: CASSPASGYTDTQYF.

The CDR3 reads CASTHWTGSTGANVLTF. DNA of the CDR3: TGTGCCAGCACCCACTGGACAGGGAGTACTGGGGCCAACGTCCTGACTTTC. J is TRBJ2-6 and V is TRBV6-2 or TRBV6-3; TRBD1 aligns across 8 bases. Unmatched junction bases numbered 10, after V lost 7 bases and J lost 2 bases. The CDR3 is 17 residues long. Germline CDR1 reads MNHEY; CDR2 reads SVGEGT.

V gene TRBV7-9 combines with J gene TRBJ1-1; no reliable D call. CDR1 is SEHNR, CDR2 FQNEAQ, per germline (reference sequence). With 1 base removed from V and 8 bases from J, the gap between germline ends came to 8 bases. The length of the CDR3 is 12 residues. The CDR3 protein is CASSLDLAEAFF. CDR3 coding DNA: TGTGCCAGCAGCTTAGATCTCGCCGAAGCTTTCTTT. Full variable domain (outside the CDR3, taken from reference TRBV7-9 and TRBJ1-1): DTGVSQNPRHKITKRGQNVTFRCDPISEHNRLYWYRQTLGQGPEFLTYFQNEAQLEKSRLLSDRFSAERPKGSFSTLEIQRTEQGDSAMYLCASSLDLAEAFFGQGTRLTVV.

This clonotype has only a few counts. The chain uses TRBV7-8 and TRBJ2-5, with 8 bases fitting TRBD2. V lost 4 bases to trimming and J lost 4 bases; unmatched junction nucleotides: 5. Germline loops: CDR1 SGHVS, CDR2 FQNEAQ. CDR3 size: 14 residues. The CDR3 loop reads CASSSSGSRETQYF. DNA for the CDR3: TGTGCCAGCAGCTCCAGCGGGAGTCGAGAGACCCAGTACTTC.

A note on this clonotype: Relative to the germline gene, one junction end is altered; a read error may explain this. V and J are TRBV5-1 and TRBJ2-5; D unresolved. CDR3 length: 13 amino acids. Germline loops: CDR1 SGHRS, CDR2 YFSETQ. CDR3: CASSSRTEETRYF. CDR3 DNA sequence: TGCGCCAGCAGCAGTAGAACTGAAGAGACCCGGTACTTC.

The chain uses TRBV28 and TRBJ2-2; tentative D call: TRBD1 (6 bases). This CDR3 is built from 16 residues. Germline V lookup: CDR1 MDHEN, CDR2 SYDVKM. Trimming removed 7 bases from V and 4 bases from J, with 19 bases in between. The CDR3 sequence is CASTLLGQGRTGELFF. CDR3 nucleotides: TGTGCCAGCACCCTGCTGGGCCAGGGGCGCACCGGGGAGCTGTTTTTT. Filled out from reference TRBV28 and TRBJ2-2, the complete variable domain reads DVKVTQSSRYLVKRTGEKVFLECVQDMDHENMFWYRQDPGLGLRLIYFSYDVKMKEKGDIPEGYSVSREKKERFSLILESASTNQTSMYLCASTLLGQGRTGELFFGEGSRLTVL.

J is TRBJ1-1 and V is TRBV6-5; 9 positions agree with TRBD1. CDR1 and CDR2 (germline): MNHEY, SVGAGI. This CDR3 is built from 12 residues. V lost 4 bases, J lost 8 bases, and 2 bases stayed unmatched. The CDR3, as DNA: TGTGCCAGCAGTTTAGGGACAGGGGAAGCTTTCTTT. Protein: CASSLGTGEAFF.

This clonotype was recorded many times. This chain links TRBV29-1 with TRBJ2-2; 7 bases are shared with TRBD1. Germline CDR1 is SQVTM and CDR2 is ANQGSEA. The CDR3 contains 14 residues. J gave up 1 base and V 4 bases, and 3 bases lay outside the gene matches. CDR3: CSVARDRNTGELFF. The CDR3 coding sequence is TGCAGCGTTGCCCGGGACAGGAACACCGGGGAGCTGTTTTTT.

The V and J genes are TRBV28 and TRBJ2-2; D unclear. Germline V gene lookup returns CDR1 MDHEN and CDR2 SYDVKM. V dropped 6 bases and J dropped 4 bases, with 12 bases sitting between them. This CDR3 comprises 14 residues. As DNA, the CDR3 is TGTGCCAGCAGCTTGGGTAGGAGCACCGGGGAGCTGTTTTTT. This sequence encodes CASSLGRSTGELFF.

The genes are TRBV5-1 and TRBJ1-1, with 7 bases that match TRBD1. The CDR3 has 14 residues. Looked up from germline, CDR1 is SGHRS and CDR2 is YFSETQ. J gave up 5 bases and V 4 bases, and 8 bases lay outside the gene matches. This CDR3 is CASSERQGRTEAFF. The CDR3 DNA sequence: TGCGCCAGCAGCGAGCGACAGGGTAGAACTGAAGCTTTCTTT. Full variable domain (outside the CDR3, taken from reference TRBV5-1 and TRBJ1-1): KAGVTQTPRYLIKTRGQQVTLSCSPISGHRSVSWYQQTPGQGLQFLFEYFSETQRNKGNFPGRFSGRQFSNSRSEMNVSTLELGDSALYLCASSERQGRTEAFFGQGTRLTVV.

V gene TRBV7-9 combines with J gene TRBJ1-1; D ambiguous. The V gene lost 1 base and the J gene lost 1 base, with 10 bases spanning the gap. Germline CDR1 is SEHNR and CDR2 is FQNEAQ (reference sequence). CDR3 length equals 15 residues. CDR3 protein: CASSLGSTKNTEAFF. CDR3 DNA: TGTGCCAGCAGCTTAGGGTCAACAAAGAACACTGAAGCTTTCTTT.

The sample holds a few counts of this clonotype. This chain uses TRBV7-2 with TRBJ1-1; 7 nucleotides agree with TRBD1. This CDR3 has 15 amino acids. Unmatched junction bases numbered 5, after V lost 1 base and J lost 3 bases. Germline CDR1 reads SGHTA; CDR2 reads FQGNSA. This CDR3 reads CASSLVTGADTEAFF. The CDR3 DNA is TGTGCCAGCAGCTTAGTCACAGGGGCGGACACTGAAGCTTTCTTT. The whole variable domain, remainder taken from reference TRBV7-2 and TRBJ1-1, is GAGVSQSPSNKVTEKGKDVELRCDPISGHTALYWYRQSLGQGLEFLIYFQGNSAPDKSGLPSDRFSAERTGGSVSTLTIQRTQQEDSAVYLCASSLVTGADTEAFFGQGTRLTVV.

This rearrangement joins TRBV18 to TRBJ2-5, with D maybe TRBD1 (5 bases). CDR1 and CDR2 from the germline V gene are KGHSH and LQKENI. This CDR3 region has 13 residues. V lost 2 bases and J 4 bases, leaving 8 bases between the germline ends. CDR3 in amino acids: CASSPGAGETQYF. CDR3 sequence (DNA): TGTGCCAGCTCACCAGGGGCAGGAGAGACCCAGTACTTC.

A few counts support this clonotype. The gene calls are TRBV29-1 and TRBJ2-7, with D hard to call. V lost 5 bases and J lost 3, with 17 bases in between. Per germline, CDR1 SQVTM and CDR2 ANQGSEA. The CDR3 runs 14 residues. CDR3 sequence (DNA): TGCAGCGTTTACCTATCGGGCTCCCTCTACGAGCAGTACTTC. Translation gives CSVYLSGSLYEQYF.

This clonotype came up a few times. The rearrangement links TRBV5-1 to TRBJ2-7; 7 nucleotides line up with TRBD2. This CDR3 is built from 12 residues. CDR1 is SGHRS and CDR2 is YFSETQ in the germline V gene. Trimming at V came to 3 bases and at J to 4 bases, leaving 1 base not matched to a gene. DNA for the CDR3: TGCGCCAGCAGCTGGGGGGGGTACGAGCAGTACTTC. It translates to CASSWGGYEQYF.

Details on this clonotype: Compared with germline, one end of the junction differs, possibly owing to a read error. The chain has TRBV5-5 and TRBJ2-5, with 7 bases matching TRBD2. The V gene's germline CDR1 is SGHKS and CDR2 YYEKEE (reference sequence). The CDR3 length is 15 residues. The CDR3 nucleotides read TGTGCCCGCAGCTTGTCGGCTAGCGGAGAAGAGACCCAGTACTTC. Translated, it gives CARSLSASGEETQYF. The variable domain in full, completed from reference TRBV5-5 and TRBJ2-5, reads DAGVTQSPTHLIKTRGQQVTLRCSPISGHKSVSWYQQVLGQGPQFIFQYYEKEERGRGNFPDRFSARQFPNYSSELNVNALLLGDSALYLCARSLSASGEETQYFGPGTRLLVL.

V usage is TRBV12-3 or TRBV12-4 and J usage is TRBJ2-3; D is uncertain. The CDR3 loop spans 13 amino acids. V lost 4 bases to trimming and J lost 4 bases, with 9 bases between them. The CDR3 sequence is CASSSRPADTQYF. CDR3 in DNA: TGTGCCAGCAGTTCCCGCCCCGCAGATACGCAGTATTTT.

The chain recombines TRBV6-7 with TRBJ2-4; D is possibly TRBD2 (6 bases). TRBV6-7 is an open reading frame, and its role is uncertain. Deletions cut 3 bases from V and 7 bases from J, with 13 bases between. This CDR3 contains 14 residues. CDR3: CASSYREVINIQYF. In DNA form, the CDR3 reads TGTGCCAGCAGTTATAGGGAGGTTATCAACATTCAGTACTTC.

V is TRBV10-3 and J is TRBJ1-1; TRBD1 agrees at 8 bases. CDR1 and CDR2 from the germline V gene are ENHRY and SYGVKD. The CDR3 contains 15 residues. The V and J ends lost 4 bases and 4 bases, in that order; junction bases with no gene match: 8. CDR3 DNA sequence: TGTGCCATCAGTGGCCAGGACAGGGCCCCCACTGAAGCTTTCTTT. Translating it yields CAISGQDRAPTEAFF.

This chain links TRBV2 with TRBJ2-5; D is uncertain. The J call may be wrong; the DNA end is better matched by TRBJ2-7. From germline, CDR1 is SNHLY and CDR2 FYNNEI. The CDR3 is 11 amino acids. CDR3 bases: TGTGCCAGCAGTGTCTCACTCGAGCAGTACTTC. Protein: CASSVSLEQYF.

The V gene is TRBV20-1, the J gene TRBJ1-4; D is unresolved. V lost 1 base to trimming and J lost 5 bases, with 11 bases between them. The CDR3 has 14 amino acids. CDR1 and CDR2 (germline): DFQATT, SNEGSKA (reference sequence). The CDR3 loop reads CSARAADYNEKLFF. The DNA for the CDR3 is TGCAGTGCTAGAGCGGCAGACTACAATGAAAAACTGTTTTTT.

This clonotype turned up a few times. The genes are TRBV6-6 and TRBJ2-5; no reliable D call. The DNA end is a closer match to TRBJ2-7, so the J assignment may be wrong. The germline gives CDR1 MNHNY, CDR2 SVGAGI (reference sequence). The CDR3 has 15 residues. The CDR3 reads CASSPRLGYSYEQYF. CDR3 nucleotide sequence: TGTGCCAGCAGTCCCCGTCTAGGGTACAGCTACGAGCAGTACTTC.

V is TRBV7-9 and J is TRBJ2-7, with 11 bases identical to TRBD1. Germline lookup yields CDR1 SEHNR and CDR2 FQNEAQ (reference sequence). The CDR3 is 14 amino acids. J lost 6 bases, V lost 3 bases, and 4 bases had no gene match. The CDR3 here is CASSFSGTGGEQYF. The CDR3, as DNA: TGTGCCAGCAGCTTTTCCGGGACAGGGGGCGAGCAGTACTTC. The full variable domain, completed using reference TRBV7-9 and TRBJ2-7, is DTGVSQNPRHKITKRGQNVTFRCDPISEHNRLYWYRQTLGQGPEFLTYFQNEAQLEKSRLLSDRFSAERPKGSFSTLEIQRTEQGDSAMYLCASSFSGTGGEQYFGPGTRLTVT.

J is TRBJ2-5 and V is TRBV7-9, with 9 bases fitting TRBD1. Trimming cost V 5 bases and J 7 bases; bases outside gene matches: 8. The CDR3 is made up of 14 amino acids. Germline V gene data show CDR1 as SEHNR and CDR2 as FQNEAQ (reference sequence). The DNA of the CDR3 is TGTGCCAGCAGCCCCGGGACAGGGATGCGGACCCAGTACTTC. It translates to CASSPGTGMRTQYF.